A single sample is the source of the 30 T cell receptor beta chains below, sequenced in a study of identifying expanded T cells in peripheral blood. The repertoire was sequenced with immunoSEQ multiplex PCR; TCRdb's copy has only in-frame clones and lacks some. The repertoire holds about 82,000 clones, with 80% to 90% as singletons. Sequencing input: blood. All receptors come from a person aged 18 to 75 in good health.

The count of this clone is one. The rearrangement joins TRBV5-1 to TRBJ2-7, with 9 bases lining up with TRBD2. The V segment lost 3 bases and the J segment 5 bases; nucleotides outside the gene matches: 24. The length of the CDR3 is 20 residues. Germline CDR1 SGHRS, CDR2 YFSETQ. The DNA of the CDR3 is TGCGCCAGCAGCTCCCCGGGTCCTAGCGGGAATTTAGGAGGATGGAACGAGCAGTACTTC. The encoded protein is CASSSPGPSGNLGGWNEQYF.

V usage is TRBV20-1 and J usage is TRBJ2-1; no clear D. Trimming removed 4 bases from V and 5 bases from J, with 3 bases in between. Germline CDR1 is DFQATT and CDR2 is SNEGSKA (reference sequence). The CDR3 consists of 10 residues. Written as DNA, the CDR3 is TGCAGTGCTATAGACAATGAGCAGTTCTTC. Residues: CSAIDNEQFF.

The V and J genes are TRBV6-1 and TRBJ1-5; D remains ambiguous. V lost 4 bases, J lost 4 bases, and 8 bases lay in between. CDR1 and CDR2 (germline): MNHNS, SASEGT. This CDR3 has 13 residues. The CDR3 here is CASSVAENQPQHF. CDR3 nucleotide sequence: TGTGCCAGCAGTGTGGCAGAGAATCAGCCCCAGCATTTT.

This clone was seen ten or more times. The CDR3 nucleotides read TGTGCCAGCAAGGGGCATAGCAATCAGCCCCAGCATTTT. It specifies CASKGHSNQPQHF. The rearrangement uses TRBV6-1 and TRBJ1-5, with a weak D call TRBD1 (5 bases). From germline, CDR1 is MNHNS and CDR2 SASEGT. V lost 7 bases to trimming and J lost 0 bases, with 7 bases between them. The CDR3 is 13 amino acids.

About this clone: One junction end does not reproduce the germline sequence, and a read error may be involved. The chain carries TRBV5-1 and TRBJ2-6, with D perhaps matching TRBD2 (5 bases). CDR3 length: 16 residues. Germline V lookup: CDR1 SGHRS, CDR2 YFSETQ. The CDR3 is CASSLYGVSVANVLTF. The CDR3 coding sequence is TGCGCCAGCAGCTTGTACGGGGTCTCTGTGGCCAACGTCCTGACTTTC.

This chain uses TRBV30 with TRBJ1-4, with D perhaps TRBD1 (5 bases). Germline lookup yields CDR1 GTSNPN and CDR2 SVGIG (reference sequence). Trimming left V 2 bases short and J 8 bases short, with 12 bases between. CDR3 length: 13 amino acids. CDR3 in DNA: TGTGCCTGGAGTTGGGGGGAGCCCGAAAAACTGTTTTTT. Amino acid sequence: CAWSWGEPEKLFF.

This chain uses TRBV30 with TRBJ2-7, with a possible D match to TRBD1 (6 bases). Per germline, CDR1 GTSNPN and CDR2 SVGIG (reference sequence). This CDR3 is built from 16 residues. The V gene lost 0 bases and the J gene lost 0 bases, with 15 bases spanning the gap. The CDR3 sequence: CAWSVLRGKGSYEQYF. The CDR3 nucleotides are TGTGCCTGGAGTGTTCTCAGGGGAAAGGGCTCCTACGAGCAGTACTTC.

Points on this clone: This CDR3 is also generated by other DNA sequences in the sample. The rearrangement joins TRBV2 to TRBJ1-5; no clear D gene. Trimming stripped 1 base from V and 6 bases from J, with 7 bases between. The CDR3 spans 13 residues. CDR1 SNHLY and CDR2 FYNNEI come from the germline V gene. CDR3 bases: TGTGCCAGCAGTGAAGGACTCTTTCAGCCCCAGCATTTT. As protein: CASSEGLFQPQHF.

This clone showed up just a few times. The chain employs TRBV6-1 and TRBJ1-5; perhaps TRBD1 as D (6 bases). V was shortened by 6 bases and J by 4 bases, with 13 bases between the two germline ends. CDR1 and CDR2 (germline): MNHNS, SASEGT. The CDR3 covers 14 residues. CDR3 in DNA: TGTGCCAGCAGGAAGGACAGATTAAATCAGCCCCAGCATTTT. Translating it yields CASRKDRLNQPQHF.

The chain carries TRBV6-5 and TRBJ1-2, with D possibly matching TRBD1 (6 bases). The CDR3 loop spans 15 amino acids. From germline, CDR1 is MNHEY and CDR2 SVGAGI. V was cut by 0 bases and J by 4 bases, with 12 bases left in between. CDR3 DNA sequence: TGTGCCAGCAGTTACTCGGGGGGCTTTGGCTATGGCTACACCTTC. It specifies CASSYSGGFGYGYTF.

The chain links TRBV4-1 to TRBJ2-1, with a tentative D call TRBD2 (6 bases). V gave up 1 base and J gave up 0 bases, with 13 bases separating them. The CDR3 loop spans 17 amino acids. Germline V gives CDR1 MGHRA, CDR2 YSYEKL. The CDR3: CASSQGGAGSSYNEQFF. CDR3 bases: TGCGCCAGCAGCCAAGGGGGTGCGGGGAGCTCCTACAATGAGCAGTTCTTC.

V gene TRBV2 combines with J gene TRBJ2-3; D is unresolved. The CDR3 covers 11 residues. In germline, CDR1 is SNHLY, CDR2 FYNNEI. Trimming left V 4 bases short and J 5 bases short, with 4 bases between. The CDR3 nucleotides are TGTGCCAGCAGTGCGCGAGATACGCAGTATTTT. This codes for CASSARDTQYF.

The rearrangement links TRBV28 to TRBJ2-7; 14 bases fit TRBD2. The CDR3 extends over 17 amino acids. Per germline, CDR1 MDHEN and CDR2 SYDVKM. Trimming at V came to 4 bases and at J to 7 bases, leaving 12 bases not matched to a gene. CDR3: CASSWWRLAGGPGEQYF. The CDR3 region has the DNA TGTGCCAGCAGTTGGTGGAGACTAGCGGGAGGGCCTGGGGAGCAGTACTTC.

The chain has TRBV9 and TRBJ2-1, with D hard to call. Germline CDR1 SGDLS, CDR2 YYNGEE. This CDR3 spans 16 amino acids. Trimming took 5 bases from V and 5 from J, leaving 20 bases between them. The CDR3 DNA follows: TGTGCCAGCAGAGCCCCAGACGGAGAATCGGACAATGAGCAGTTCTTC. Its translation: CASRAPDGESDNEQFF.

J is TRBJ2-1 and V is TRBV10-3; unclear D gene. The CDR3 sequence is 13 residues long. V was cut by 4 bases and J by 2 bases, with 6 bases left in between. The germline CDR1 and CDR2 sequences are ENHRY and SYGVKD. CDR3 amino acids: CAISGGAYNEQFF. As DNA, the CDR3 is TGTGCCATCAGTGGCGGTGCCTACAATGAGCAGTTCTTC.

This chain connects TRBV29-1 to TRBJ2-5; D is undetermined. The length of the CDR3 is 11 residues. Germline V gives CDR1 SQVTM, CDR2 ANQGSEA. Between the trimmed V and J ends, which lost 4 bases and 4 bases, there was a span of 7 bases. The CDR3 loop reads CSVGGGETQYF. Written as DNA, the CDR3 is TGCAGCGTTGGAGGTGGAGAGACCCAGTACTTC. The whole variable domain, filled in from reference TRBV29-1 and TRBJ2-5, reads SAVISQKPSRDICQRGTSLTIQCQVDSQVTMMFWYRQQPGQSLTLIATANQGSEATYESGFVIDKFPISRPNLTFSTLTVSNMSPEDSSIYLCSVGGGETQYFGPGTRLLVL.

The V gene is TRBV7-2, the J gene TRBJ1-6, with D possibly TRBD1 on 5 matching bases. The CDR3 has 14 residues. Germline values: CDR1 SGHTA, CDR2 FQGNSA. V was clipped by 2 bases and J by 8 bases, with 10 bases between them. The CDR3 is CASSLQGYYSPLHF. The CDR3, as DNA: TGTGCCAGCAGCTTACAGGGTTATTATTCACCCCTCCACTTT.

This chain uses TRBV12-5 with TRBJ1-2; D call uncertain. The CDR3 sequence is 13 residues long. V lost 0 bases, J lost 7 bases, and 9 bases lay in between. CDR1 and CDR2 (germline): LGHNT, FRNRAP. The CDR3 DNA follows: TGTGCTAGTGGTTTGGTCCCCACTATTGGCTACACCTTC. This encodes CASGLVPTIGYTF.

In its sample, this clone was seen once. This chain connects TRBV4-1 to TRBJ2-2, with a tentative D call TRBD2 (6 bases). Germline V gene data show CDR1 as MGHRA and CDR2 as YSYEKL. The CDR3 runs to 17 residues. The ends were cut back, 0 bases at V and 2 bases at J, with 13 bases in the middle. CDR3 residues: CASSQEGRDLNTGELFF. In DNA, the CDR3 is TGCGCCAGCAGCCAAGAGGGTAGGGACTTAAACACCGGGGAGCTGTTTTTT.

V usage is TRBV9 and J usage is TRBJ2-1; 9 bases are a match to TRBD1. Trimming at V came to 3 bases and at J to 9 bases, leaving 10 bases not matched to a gene. This CDR3 has 15 residues. CDR1 SGDLS and CDR2 YYNGEE come from the germline V gene. CDR3 protein: CASSAMGQGGVEQFF. CDR3 bases: TGTGCCAGCAGCGCCATGGGACAGGGAGGAGTTGAGCAGTTCTTC. Based on the CDR3 plus reference TRBV9 and TRBJ2-1, the full variable domain is DSGVTQTPKHLITATGQRVTLRCSPRSGDLSVYWYQQSLDQGLQFLIQYYNGEERAKGNILERFSAQQFPDLHSELNLSSLELGDSALYFCASSAMGQGGVEQFFGPGTRLTVL.

The chain couples TRBV19 to TRBJ1-2, with TRBD1 as a possible D gene (5 bases). The CDR3 spans 13 residues. Trimming removed 6 bases from V and 8 bases from J, with 16 bases in between. Germline assignment: CDR1 LNHDA and CDR2 SQIVND (reference sequence). CDR3 DNA sequence: TGTGCCAGTAGAGGGCAGGGTGGCGGCGGCTACACCTTC. Translating gives CASRGQGGGGYTF.

This clone has a single count. The chain is built from TRBV12-5 and TRBJ1-5; D not resolved. The CDR3 consists of 12 residues. Trimming left V 9 bases short and J 0 bases short, with 6 bases between. CDR1 is LGHNT, CDR2 FRNRAP, per germline. The CDR3 spells CASLDSNQPQHF. In nucleotides, the CDR3 is TGTGCTAGCTTAGATAGCAATCAGCCCCAGCATTTT.

This chain connects TRBV7-9 to TRBJ1-1, with 8 bases that match TRBD1. V dropped 5 bases and J dropped 5; count of bases not matched to a gene: 10. The CDR3 runs 15 residues. The V gene's germline CDR1 is SEHNR and CDR2 FQNEAQ (reference sequence). The CDR3 DNA reads TGTGCCAGCAGCCGACAGGGGAGAGGGTTTACTGAAGCTTTCTTT. Protein: CASSRQGRGFTEAFF.

The gene calls are TRBV18 and TRBJ1-4; no clear D gene. CDR1 and CDR2 from the germline V gene are KGHSH and LQKENI. The V end was cut by 3 bases, the J end by 8 bases, with 13 bases between. The CDR3 runs to 14 residues. The CDR3 loop reads CASSPGSLGEKLFF. CDR3 bases: TGTGCCAGCTCACCCGGCAGTCTCGGAGAAAAACTGTTTTTT.

A single count supports this clone. The V gene is TRBV19, the J gene TRBJ2-3; D remains unclear. V lost 3 bases and J 12 bases, leaving 25 bases between the germline ends. The germline V gene encodes CDR1 LNHDA and CDR2 SQIVND (reference sequence). This CDR3 is built from 16 residues. CDR3 in amino acids: CASSIAPGSQPRPQYF. CDR3 sequence (DNA): TGTGCCAGTAGTATTGCCCCGGGCTCACAGCCTCGACCCCAGTATTTT.

This clone has more than one count but fewer than ten. This chain connects TRBV4-3 to TRBJ2-7; weak D call: TRBD2 (6 bases). The V and J ends lost 4 bases and 0 bases respectively, with 16 bases between them. Germline V gene lookup returns CDR1 LGHNA and CDR2 YSLEER. The CDR3 covers 16 residues. The CDR3 reads CASSRPGVVSSYEQYF. The CDR3 coding sequence is TGCGCCAGCAGCCGTCCGGGGGTGGTGAGCTCCTACGAGCAGTACTTC.

This rearrangement joins TRBV6-5 to TRBJ1-1; 7 positions agree with TRBD1. The CDR3 is made up of 14 amino acids. Per the germline V gene, CDR1 is MNHEY and CDR2 is SVGAGI. J lost 1 base, V lost 6 bases, and 5 bases had no gene match. In DNA form, the CDR3 reads TGTGCCAGCAGGGTAGACAGGGAGAACACTGAAGCTTTCTTT. This sequence encodes CASRVDRENTEAFF.

The genes are TRBV5-1 and TRBJ2-3, with TRBD1 as a possible D gene (5 bases). Trimming cost V 2 bases and J 4 bases, with 17 bases left between them. The CDR3 length is 16 residues. Germline V gene lookup returns CDR1 SGHRS and CDR2 YFSETQ. CDR3 sequence (DNA): TGCGCCAGCAGCTTTCGACAGAGCCTCGGGTCAGATACGCAGTATTTT. This codes for CASSFRQSLGSDTQYF. The whole variable domain, remainder taken from reference TRBV5-1 and TRBJ2-3, is KAGVTQTPRYLIKTRGQQVTLSCSPISGHRSVSWYQQTPGQGLQFLFEYFSETQRNKGNFPGRFSGRQFSNSRSEMNVSTLELGDSALYLCASSFRQSLGSDTQYFGPGTRLTVL.

This rearrangement joins TRBV6-5 to TRBJ1-2; D is unclear. This CDR3 has 14 residues. Trimming left V 0 bases short and J 7 bases short, with 12 bases between. Germline V lookup: CDR1 MNHEY, CDR2 SVGAGI. CDR3 bases: TGTGCCAGCAGTTACTCGACTCAAAGCGGTGGCTACACCTTC. Protein sequence: CASSYSTQSGGYTF.

The chain couples TRBV7-2 to TRBJ2-1; TRBD1 matches 8 bases. The CDR3 loop spans 14 amino acids. J lost 8 bases, V lost 5 bases, and 8 bases had no gene match. CDR1 is SGHTA and CDR2 is FQGNSA in the germline V gene. CDR3 coding DNA: TGTGCCAGCAGCCCGACGACAGGGGCCTATGAGCAGTTCTTC. Protein: CASSPTTGAYEQFF.